This TCR beta chain was captured by sequencing in a study of T cells expressing NK-cell markers. The CDR3 sequence is 15 residues long. Germline loops: CDR1 LNHDA, CDR2 SQIVND (reference sequence). Reprocessing the 5' RACE reads, TCRdb reports a single entry for every CDR3 protein and omits DNA. The sample is made up of over 250,000 distinct CDR3 sequences, and the top ten hold 4.2% of it. This chain uses TRBV19 with TRBJ2-2. The sequence was obtained from a woman aged 18-70 years in good health. Sequencing was performed on blood T cells: a sorted CD56 or NKG2C T cell subset, CD4+ or CD8+ T cells, or bulk PBMC T cells (not recorded which). The CDR3 is CASSARPPNTGELFF.